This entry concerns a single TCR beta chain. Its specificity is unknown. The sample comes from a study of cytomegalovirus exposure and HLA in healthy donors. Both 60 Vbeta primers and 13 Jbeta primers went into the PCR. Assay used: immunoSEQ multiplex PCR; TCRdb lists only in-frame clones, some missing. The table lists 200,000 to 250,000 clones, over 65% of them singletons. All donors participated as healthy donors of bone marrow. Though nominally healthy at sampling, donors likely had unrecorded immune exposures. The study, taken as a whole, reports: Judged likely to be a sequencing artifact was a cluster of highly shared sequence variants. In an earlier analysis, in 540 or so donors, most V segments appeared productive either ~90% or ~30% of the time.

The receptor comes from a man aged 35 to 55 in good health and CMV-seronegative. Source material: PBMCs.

The CDR3 is CASSVGSGVHIGDTQYF. DNA for the CDR3: TGTGCCAGCAGCGTAGGCTCGGGAGTCCACATTGGAGATACGCAGTATTTT. The chain links TRBV9 to TRBJ2-3; D perhaps matches TRBD2 (6 bases). Germline V gives CDR1 SGDLS, CDR2 YYNGEE. The CDR3 loop spans 17 amino acids. V was trimmed by 0 bases and J by 5 bases, leaving 19 bases between them.